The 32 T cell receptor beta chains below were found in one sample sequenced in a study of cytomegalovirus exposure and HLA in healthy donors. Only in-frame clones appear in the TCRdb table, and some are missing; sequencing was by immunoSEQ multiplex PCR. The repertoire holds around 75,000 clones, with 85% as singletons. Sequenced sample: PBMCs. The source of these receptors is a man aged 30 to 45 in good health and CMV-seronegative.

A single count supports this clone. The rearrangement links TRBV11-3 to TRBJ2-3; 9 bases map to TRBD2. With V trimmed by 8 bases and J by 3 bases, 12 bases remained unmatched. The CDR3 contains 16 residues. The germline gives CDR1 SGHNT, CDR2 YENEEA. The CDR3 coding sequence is TGTGCCAGCCGCCTCCCCGCGGGAGGGCCGACAGATACGCAGTATTTT. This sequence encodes CASRLPAGGPTDTQYF. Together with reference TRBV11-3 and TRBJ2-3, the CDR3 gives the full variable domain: EAGVVQSPRYKIIEKKQPVAFWCNPISGHNTLYWYLQNLGQGPELLIRYENEEAVDDSQLPKDRFSAERLKGVDSTLKIQPAELGDSAVYLCASRLPAGGPTDTQYFGPGTRLTVL.

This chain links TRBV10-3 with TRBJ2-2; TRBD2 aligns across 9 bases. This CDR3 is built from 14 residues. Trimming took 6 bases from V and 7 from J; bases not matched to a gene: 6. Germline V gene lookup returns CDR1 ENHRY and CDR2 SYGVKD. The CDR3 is CAISASGEHGELFF. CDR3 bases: TGTGCCATCAGCGCTAGCGGGGAGCACGGGGAGCTGTTTTTT.

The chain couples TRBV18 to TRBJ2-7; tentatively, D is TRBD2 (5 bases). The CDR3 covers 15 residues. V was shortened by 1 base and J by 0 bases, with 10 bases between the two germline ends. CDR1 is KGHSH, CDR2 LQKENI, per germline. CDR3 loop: CASSPRESSSYEQYV. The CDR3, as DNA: TGTGCCAGCTCACCACGGGAGTCGAGCTCCTACGAGCAGTACGTC.

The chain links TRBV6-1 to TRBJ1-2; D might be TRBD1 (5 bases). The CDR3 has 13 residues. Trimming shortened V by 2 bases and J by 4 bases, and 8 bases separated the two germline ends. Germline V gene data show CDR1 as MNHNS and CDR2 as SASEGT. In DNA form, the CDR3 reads TGTGCCAGCAGTGAAACACAGGTCTATGGCTACACCTTC. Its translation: CASSETQVYGYTF.

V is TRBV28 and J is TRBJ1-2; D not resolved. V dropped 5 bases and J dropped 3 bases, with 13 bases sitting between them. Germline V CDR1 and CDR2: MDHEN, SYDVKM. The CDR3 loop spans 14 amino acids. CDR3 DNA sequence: TGTGCCAGCAGTCCCCAGTCAGATTACTATGGCTACACCTTC. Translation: CASSPQSDYYGYTF.

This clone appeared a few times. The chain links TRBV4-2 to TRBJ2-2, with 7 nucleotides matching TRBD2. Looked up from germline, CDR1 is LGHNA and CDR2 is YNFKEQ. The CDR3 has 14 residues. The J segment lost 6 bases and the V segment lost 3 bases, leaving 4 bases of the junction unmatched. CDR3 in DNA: TGTGCCAGCAGCCAGGGAGGGGAGGCCGGGGAGCTGTTTTTT. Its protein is CASSQGGEAGELFF.

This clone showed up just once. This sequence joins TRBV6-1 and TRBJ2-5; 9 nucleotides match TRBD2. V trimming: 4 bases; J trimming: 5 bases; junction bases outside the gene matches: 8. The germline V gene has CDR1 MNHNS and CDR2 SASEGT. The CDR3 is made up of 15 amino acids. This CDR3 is CASSALSGSWETQYF. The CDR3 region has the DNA TGTGCCAGCAGTGCCCTTAGCGGGAGTTGGGAGACCCAGTACTTC.

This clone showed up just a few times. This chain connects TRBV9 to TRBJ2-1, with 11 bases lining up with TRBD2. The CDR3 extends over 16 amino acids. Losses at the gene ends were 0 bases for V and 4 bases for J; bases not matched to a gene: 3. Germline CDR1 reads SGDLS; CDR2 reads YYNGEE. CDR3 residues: CASSVVSGRGYNEQFF. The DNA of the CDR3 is TGTGCCAGCAGCGTAGTTAGCGGGAGGGGGTACAATGAGCAGTTCTTC.

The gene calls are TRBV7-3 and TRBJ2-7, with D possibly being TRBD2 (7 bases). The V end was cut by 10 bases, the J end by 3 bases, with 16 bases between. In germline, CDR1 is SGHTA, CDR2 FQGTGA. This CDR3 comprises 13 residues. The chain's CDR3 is CATDRGADYEQYV. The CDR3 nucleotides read TGTGCCACCGACCGGGGGGCTGACTACGAGCAGTACGTC.

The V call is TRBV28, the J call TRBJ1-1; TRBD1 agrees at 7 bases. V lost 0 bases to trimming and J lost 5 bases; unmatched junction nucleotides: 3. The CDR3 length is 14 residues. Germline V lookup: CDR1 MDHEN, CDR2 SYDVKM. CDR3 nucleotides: TGTGCCAGCAGTTTATGGAGGGGGCGGACTGAAGCTTTCTTT. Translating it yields CASSLWRGRTEAFF.

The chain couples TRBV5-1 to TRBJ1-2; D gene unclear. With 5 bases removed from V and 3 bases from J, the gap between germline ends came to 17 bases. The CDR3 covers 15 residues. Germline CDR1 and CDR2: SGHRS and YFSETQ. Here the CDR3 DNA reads TGCGCCAGCAGAGCCAGGCATGGCGGGGACTATGGCTACACCTTC. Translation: CASRARHGGDYGYTF. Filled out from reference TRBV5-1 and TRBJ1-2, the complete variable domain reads KAGVTQTPRYLIKTRGQQVTLSCSPISGHRSVSWYQQTPGQGLQFLFEYFSETQRNKGNFPGRFSGRQFSNSRSEMNVSTLELGDSALYLCASRARHGGDYGYTFGSGTRLTVV.

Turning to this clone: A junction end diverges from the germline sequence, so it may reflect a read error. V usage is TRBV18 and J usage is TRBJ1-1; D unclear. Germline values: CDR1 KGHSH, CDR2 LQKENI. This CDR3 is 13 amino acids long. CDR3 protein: CASSPLESTEAFF. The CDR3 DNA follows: TGTGCCAGCTCTCCACTTGAGTCCACTGAAGCTTTCTTT.

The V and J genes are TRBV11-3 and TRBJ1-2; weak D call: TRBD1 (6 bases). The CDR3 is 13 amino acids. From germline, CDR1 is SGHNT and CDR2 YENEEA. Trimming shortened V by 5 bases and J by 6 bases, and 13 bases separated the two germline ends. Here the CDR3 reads CASSPGGPNGYTF. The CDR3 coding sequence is TGTGCCAGCAGCCCTGGGGGCCCCAATGGCTACACCTTC.

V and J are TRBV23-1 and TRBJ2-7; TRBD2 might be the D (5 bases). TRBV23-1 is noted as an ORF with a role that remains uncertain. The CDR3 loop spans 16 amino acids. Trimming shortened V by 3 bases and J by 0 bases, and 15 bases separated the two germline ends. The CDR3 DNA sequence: TGCGCCAGCAGTCACAGCGAGGGAGAAGGCTCCTACGAGCAGTACGTC. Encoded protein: CASSHSEGEGSYEQYV.

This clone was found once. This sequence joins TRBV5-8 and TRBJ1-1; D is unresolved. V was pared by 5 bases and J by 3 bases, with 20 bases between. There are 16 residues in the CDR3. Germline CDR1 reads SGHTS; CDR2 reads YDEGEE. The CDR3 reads CASSRIGRIWDTEAFF. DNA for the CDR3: TGTGCCAGCAGTCGTATCGGGAGGATCTGGGACACTGAAGCTTTCTTT.

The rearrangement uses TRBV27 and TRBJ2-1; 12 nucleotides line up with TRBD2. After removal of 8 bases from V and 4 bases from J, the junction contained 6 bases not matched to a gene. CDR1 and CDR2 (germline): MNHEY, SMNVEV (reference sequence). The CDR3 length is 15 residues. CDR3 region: CASLSLAGGYNEQFF. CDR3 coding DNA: TGTGCCAGCCTCAGTCTAGCGGGAGGGTACAATGAGCAGTTCTTC.

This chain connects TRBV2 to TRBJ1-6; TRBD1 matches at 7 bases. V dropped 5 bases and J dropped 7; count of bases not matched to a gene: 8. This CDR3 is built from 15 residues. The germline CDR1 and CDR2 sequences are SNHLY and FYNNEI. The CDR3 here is CASSYGTALNSPLHF. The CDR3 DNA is TGTGCCAGCAGTTACGGGACAGCCCTCAATTCACCCCTCCACTTT.

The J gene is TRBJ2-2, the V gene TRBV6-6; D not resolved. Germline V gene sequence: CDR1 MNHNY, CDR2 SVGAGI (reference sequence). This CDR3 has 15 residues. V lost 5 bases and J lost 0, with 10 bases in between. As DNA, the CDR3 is TGTGCCAGCAGTCCCCCCACACCGAACACCGGGGAGCTGTTTTTT. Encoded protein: CASSPPTPNTGELFF.

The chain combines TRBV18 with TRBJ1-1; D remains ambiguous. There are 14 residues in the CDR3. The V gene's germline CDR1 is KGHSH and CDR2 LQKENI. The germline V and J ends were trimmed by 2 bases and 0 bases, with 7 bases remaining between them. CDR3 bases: TGTGCCAGCTCACCAGCGGGCATGAACACTGAAGCTTTCTTT. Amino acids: CASSPAGMNTEAFF.

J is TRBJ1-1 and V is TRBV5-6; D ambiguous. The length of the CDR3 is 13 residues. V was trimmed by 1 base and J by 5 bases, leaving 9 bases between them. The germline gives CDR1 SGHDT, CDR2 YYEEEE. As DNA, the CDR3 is TGTGCCAGCAGCTTGCTATCCGGGACTGAAGCTTTCTTT. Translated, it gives CASSLLSGTEAFF.

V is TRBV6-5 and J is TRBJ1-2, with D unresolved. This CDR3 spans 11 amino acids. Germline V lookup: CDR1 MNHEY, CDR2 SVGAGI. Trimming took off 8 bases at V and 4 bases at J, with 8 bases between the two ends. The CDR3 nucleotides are TGTGCCAGCGGCGGGGTCTATGGCTACACCTTC. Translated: CASGGVYGYTF.

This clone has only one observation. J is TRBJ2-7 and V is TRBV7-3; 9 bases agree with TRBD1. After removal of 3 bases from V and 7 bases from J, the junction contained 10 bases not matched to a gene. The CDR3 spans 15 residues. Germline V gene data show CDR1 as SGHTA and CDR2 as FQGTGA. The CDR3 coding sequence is TGTGCCAGCAGCTTGCAACAGGGGGCTGTGGGTGAGCAGTACTTC. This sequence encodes CASSLQQGAVGEQYF.

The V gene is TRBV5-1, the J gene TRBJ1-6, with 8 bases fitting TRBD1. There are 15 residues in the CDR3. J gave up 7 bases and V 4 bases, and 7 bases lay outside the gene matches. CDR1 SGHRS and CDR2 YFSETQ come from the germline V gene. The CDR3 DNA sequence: TGCGCCAGCAGCACAGGACAGGGAGAGAATTCACCCCTCCACTTT. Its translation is CASSTGQGENSPLHF. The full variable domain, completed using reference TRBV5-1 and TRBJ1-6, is KAGVTQTPRYLIKTRGQQVTLSCSPISGHRSVSWYQQTPGQGLQFLFEYFSETQRNKGNFPGRFSGRQFSNSRSEMNVSTLELGDSALYLCASSTGQGENSPLHFGNGTRLTVT.

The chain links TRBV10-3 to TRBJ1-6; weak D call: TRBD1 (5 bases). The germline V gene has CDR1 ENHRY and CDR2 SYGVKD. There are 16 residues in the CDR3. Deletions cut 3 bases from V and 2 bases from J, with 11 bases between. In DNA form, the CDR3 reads TGTGCCATCAGTGAAGGGGCGACGGCCTATAATTCACCCCTCCACTTT. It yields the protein CAISEGATAYNSPLHF.

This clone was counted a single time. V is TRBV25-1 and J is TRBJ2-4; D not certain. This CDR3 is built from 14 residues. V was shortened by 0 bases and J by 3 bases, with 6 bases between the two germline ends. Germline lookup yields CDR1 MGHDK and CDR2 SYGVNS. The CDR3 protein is CASSEYLGKNIQYF. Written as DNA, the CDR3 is TGTGCCAGCAGTGAATATCTAGGCAAAAACATTCAGTACTTC.

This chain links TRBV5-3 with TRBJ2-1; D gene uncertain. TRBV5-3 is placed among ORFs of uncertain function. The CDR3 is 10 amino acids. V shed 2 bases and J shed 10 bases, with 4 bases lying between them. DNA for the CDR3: TGTGCCAGAAGCTTAGCGGAGCAGTTCTTC. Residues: CARSLAEQFF.

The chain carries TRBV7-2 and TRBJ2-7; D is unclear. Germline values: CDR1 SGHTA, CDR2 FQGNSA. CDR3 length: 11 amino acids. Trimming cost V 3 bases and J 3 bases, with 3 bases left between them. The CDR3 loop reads CASSFHYEQYF. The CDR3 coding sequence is TGTGCCAGCAGCTTCCACTACGAGCAGTACTTC.

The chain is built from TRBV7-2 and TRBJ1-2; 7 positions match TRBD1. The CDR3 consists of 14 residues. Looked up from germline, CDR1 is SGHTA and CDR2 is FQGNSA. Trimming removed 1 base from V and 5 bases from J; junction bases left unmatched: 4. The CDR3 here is CASSLGQGDYGYTF. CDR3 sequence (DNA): TGTGCCAGCAGCTTAGGACAGGGTGATTATGGCTACACCTTC.

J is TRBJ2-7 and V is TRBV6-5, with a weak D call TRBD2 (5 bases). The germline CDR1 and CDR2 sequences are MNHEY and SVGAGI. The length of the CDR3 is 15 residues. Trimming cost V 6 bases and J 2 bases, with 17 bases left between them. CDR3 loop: CASSTGTGSPYEQYF. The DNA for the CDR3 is TGTGCCAGCAGCACCGGTACGGGGTCCCCCTACGAGCAGTACTTC.

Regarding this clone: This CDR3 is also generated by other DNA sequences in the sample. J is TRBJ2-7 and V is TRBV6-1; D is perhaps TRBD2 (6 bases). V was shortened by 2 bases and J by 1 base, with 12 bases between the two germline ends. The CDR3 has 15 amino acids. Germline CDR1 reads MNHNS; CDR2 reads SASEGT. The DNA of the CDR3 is TGTGCCAGCAGTGAATCCGGGGGAGGATCCTACGAGCAGTACGTC. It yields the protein CASSESGGGSYEQYV.

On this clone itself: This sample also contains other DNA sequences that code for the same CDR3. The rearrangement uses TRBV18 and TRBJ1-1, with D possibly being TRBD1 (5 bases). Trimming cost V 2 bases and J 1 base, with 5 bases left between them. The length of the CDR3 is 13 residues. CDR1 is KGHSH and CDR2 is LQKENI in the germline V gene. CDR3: CASSPGQNTEAFF. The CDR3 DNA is TGTGCCAGCTCACCAGGACAGAACACTGAAGCTTTCTTT.

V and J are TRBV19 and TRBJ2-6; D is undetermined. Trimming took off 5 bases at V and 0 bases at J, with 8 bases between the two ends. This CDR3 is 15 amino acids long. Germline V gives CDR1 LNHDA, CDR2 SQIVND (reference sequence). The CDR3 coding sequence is TGTGCCAGTAGTTCCTGGAGCTCTGGGGCCAACGTCCTGACTTTC. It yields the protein CASSSWSSGANVLTF.